What follows are 24 T cell receptor beta chains derived from one specimen sequenced in a study of cytomegalovirus exposure and HLA in healthy donors. PCR was performed using 60 Vbeta and 13 Jbeta primers. Only in-frame clones appear in the TCRdb table, and some are missing; sequencing was by immunoSEQ multiplex PCR. The sample's table shows under 200,000 clones. The specimen was PBMCs. The source of these receptors is a woman aged 18-29 years in good health and CMV-seropositive.

The chain combines TRBV21-1 with TRBJ2-1; TRBD1 was called by the table and not checked on the DNA. TRBV21-1 is described as a pseudogene. There are 15 residues in the CDR3. CDR3 bases: TGTGCCAGCACCCTGGACAGGGGGCCAGTGAATGAGCAGTTCTTC. It specifies CASTLDRGPVNEQFF.

This rearrangement joins TRBV2 to TRBJ2-7; 10 bases align to TRBD1. CDR1 and CDR2 from the germline V gene are SNHLY and FYNNEI. This CDR3 contains 15 residues. Trimming cost V 7 bases and J 3 bases; bases outside gene matches: 9. The CDR3 DNA reads TGTGCCAGCAAAGAAGACAGGGGGCGAAACTACGAGCAGTACTTC. This translates into CASKEDRGRNYEQYF.

V and J are TRBV4-1 and TRBJ1-4, with 10 bases aligning to TRBD1. In germline, CDR1 is MGHRA, CDR2 YSYEKL. This CDR3 spans 18 amino acids. Trimming took 4 bases from V and 0 from J; bases not matched to a gene: 8. The CDR3 reads CASSPPDRGSATNEKLFF. CDR3 sequence (DNA): TGCGCCAGCAGCCCGCCGGACAGGGGGAGTGCAACTAATGAAAAACTGTTTTTT.

The chain is built from TRBV4-1 and TRBJ2-7; the D is unclear. Deletions cut 1 base from V and 2 bases from J, with 9 bases between. Germline CDR1 and CDR2: MGHRA and YSYEKL. The CDR3 consists of 14 residues. CDR3 sequence (DNA): TGCGCCAGCAGCCAAGGACATGTCACCTACGAGCAGTACTTC. Its translation: CASSQGHVTYEQYF.

The V call is TRBV6-1, the J call TRBJ1-5; 7 bases are shared with TRBD1. The CDR3 runs 13 residues. Germline V lookup: CDR1 MNHNS, CDR2 SASEGT. V dropped 6 bases and J dropped 6; count of bases not matched to a gene: 5. The DNA of the CDR3 is TGTGCCAGCAGACAGGGGTTCGGTCAGCCCCAGCATTTT. Translated, it gives CASRQGFGQPQHF.

The V and J genes are TRBV9 and TRBJ2-5; 15 nucleotides match TRBD2. Germline V lookup: CDR1 SGDLS, CDR2 YYNGEE. The CDR3 sequence is 18 residues long. J gave up 2 bases and V 4 bases, and 9 bases lay outside the gene matches. The CDR3, as DNA: TGTGCCAGCAGCCAAACCACAGGGACTAGCGGGGGGCAAGAGACCCAGTACTTC. Translation gives CASSQTTGTSGGQETQYF. Full variable domain (outside the CDR3, taken from reference TRBV9 and TRBJ2-5): DSGVTQTPKHLITATGQRVTLRCSPRSGDLSVYWYQQSLDQGLQFLIQYYNGEERAKGNILERFSAQQFPDLHSELNLSSLELGDSALYFCASSQTTGTSGGQETQYFGPGTRLLVL.

The V call is TRBV2, the J call TRBJ1-2; no clear D. CDR1 is SNHLY, CDR2 FYNNEI, per germline. V shed 4 bases and J shed 2 bases, with 5 bases lying between them. The CDR3 consists of 12 residues. CDR3 region: CASSALNYGYTF. CDR3 coding DNA: TGTGCCAGCAGTGCCCTAAACTATGGCTACACCTTC.

This sequence joins TRBV30 and TRBJ2-2; the D gene is possibly TRBD2 (5 bases). This CDR3 comprises 16 residues. With 4 bases removed from V and 0 bases from J, the gap between germline ends came to 15 bases. Germline loops: CDR1 GTSNPN, CDR2 SVGIG (reference sequence). The CDR3 nucleotides read TGTGCCTGGACCCCACGGGGTAGGACGAACACCGGGGAGCTGTTTTTT. Amino acids: CAWTPRGRTNTGELFF.

J is TRBJ2-5 and V is TRBV7-2; 9 bases map to TRBD2. The CDR3 covers 16 residues. Looked up from germline, CDR1 is SGHTA and CDR2 is FQGNSA. The V segment lost 2 bases and the J segment 6 bases; nucleotides outside the gene matches: 10. The CDR3 loop is CASSLTGREGPQTQYF. As DNA, the CDR3 is TGTGCCAGCAGCTTAACCGGGCGGGAGGGCCCCCAGACCCAGTACTTC.

The chain uses TRBV28 and TRBJ1-1, with D possibly TRBD1 on 5 matching bases. Germline assignment: CDR1 MDHEN and CDR2 SYDVKM. V lost 6 bases and J lost 3, with 14 bases in between. The CDR3 is 14 amino acids. The CDR3 loop is CASSPPGVDTEAFF. CDR3 sequence (DNA): TGTGCCAGCAGCCCCCCGGGGGTGGACACTGAAGCTTTCTTT.

J is TRBJ1-2 and V is TRBV12-5; D uncertain. With 0 bases removed from V and 4 bases from J, the gap between germline ends came to 18 bases. This CDR3 region has 17 residues. Per germline, CDR1 LGHNT and CDR2 FRNRAP. The CDR3 nucleotides are TGTGCTAGTGGTTTGGTACATGGGCCAACTTTGGGCTATGGCTACACCTTC. Translated: CASGLVHGPTLGYGYTF.

The genes are TRBV6-5 and TRBJ2-3, with D possibly TRBD2 on 6 matching bases. CDR3 length: 14 amino acids. V was clipped by 2 bases and J by 1 base, with 7 bases between them. The germline gives CDR1 MNHEY, CDR2 SVGAGI. This CDR3 reads CASSYGGGTDTQYF. CDR3 sequence (DNA): TGTGCCAGCAGTTACGGCGGGGGCACAGATACGCAGTATTTT.

Here the CDR3 DNA reads TGCACCGGGGGTCACGGGCGAGGGTATGAGCAGTTCTTC. It translates to CTGGHGRGYEQFF. The genes are TRBV29-1 and TRBJ2-1; weak D call: TRBD2 (6 bases). Germline CDR1 is SQVTM and CDR2 is ANQGSEA. The CDR3 sequence is 13 residues long.

The rearrangement joins TRBV5-1 to TRBJ2-5; tentatively, D is TRBD1 (5 bases). Trimming took off 2 bases at V and 3 bases at J, with 11 bases between the two ends. The CDR3 has 14 residues. Germline V gene data show CDR1 as SGHRS and CDR2 as YFSETQ. CDR3 coding DNA: TGCGCCAGCAGCTTCAGCCAGGGTGAAGAGACCCAGTACTTC. The encoded protein is CASSFSQGEETQYF.

J is TRBJ2-5 and V is TRBV6-4, with 10 bases fitting TRBD2. V gave up 6 bases and J gave up 5 bases; unmatched junction bases: 18. Germline V gene data show CDR1 as MRHNA and CDR2 as SNTAGT. The CDR3 runs to 18 residues. The CDR3 DNA reads as TGTGCCAGCAGACCGAAGGGGTTAGCGGGGGGAAAGTCGGAGACCCAGTACTTC. Its protein product is CASRPKGLAGGKSETQYF.

This chain uses TRBV29-1 with TRBJ1-2; D possibly corresponds to TRBD1 (5 bases). Trimming pared 6 bases from V and 4 bases from J, leaving 12 bases between. This CDR3 comprises 12 residues. The germline CDR1 and CDR2 sequences are SQVTM and ANQGSEA. CDR3 in DNA: TGCAGCGTCGGGGGGGTTGGCTATGGCTACACCTTC. Protein sequence: CSVGGVGYGYTF.

The rearrangement links TRBV2 to TRBJ2-1; tentative D call: TRBD2 (6 bases). V was cut by 1 base and J by 4 bases, with 11 bases left in between. CDR3 size: 15 residues. The V gene's germline CDR1 is SNHLY and CDR2 FYNNEI. CDR3 in amino acids: CASSEVLAAYNEQFF. The CDR3 DNA reads TGTGCCAGCAGTGAAGTGTTAGCGGCATACAATGAGCAGTTCTTC.

The chain employs TRBV7-2 and TRBJ2-1; 8 bases are a match to TRBD2. CDR1 and CDR2 from the germline V gene are SGHTA and FQGNSA. CDR3 length: 18 residues. V lost 0 bases, J lost 7 bases, and 14 bases stayed unmatched. The CDR3 nucleotides are TGTGCCAGCAGCTTAGCCCATCCTGGGACTAGGGCGTTAAATGAGCAGTTCTTC. Translation gives CASSLAHPGTRALNEQFF.

The V call is TRBV6-5, the J call TRBJ2-3, with D possibly being TRBD1 (5 bases). The CDR3 covers 14 residues. The V end lost 2 bases, the J end lost 2 bases, and 8 bases lay between the germline ends. The germline gives CDR1 MNHEY, CDR2 SVGAGI. CDR3 sequence (DNA): TGTGCCAGCAGTTACGACAGTTACACAGATACGCAGTATTTT. The encoded protein is CASSYDSYTDTQYF.

The chain employs TRBV2 and TRBJ2-7, with 7 bases fitting TRBD2. The V gene's germline CDR1 is SNHLY and CDR2 FYNNEI. Trimming removed 7 bases from V and 4 bases from J; junction bases left unmatched: 13. This CDR3 is built from 15 residues. CDR3 sequence: CASTLETSPSYEQYF. CDR3 DNA: TGTGCCAGCACCTTGGAGACTAGCCCTAGTTACGAGCAGTACTTC.

CDR3 loop: CAWSGRRTEAFF. The CDR3 DNA reads as TGTGCCTGGAGTGGGAGGAGGACTGAAGCTTTCTTT. This rearrangement joins TRBV30 to TRBJ1-1; D gene unclear. CDR3 length equals 12 residues. The germline V gene has CDR1 GTSNPN and CDR2 SVGIG (reference sequence). Trimming stripped 1 base from V and 5 bases from J, with 8 bases between.

The rearrangement uses TRBV5-1 and TRBJ1-1; no definite D call. The V and J ends lost 7 bases and 5 bases respectively, with 18 bases between them. Germline V CDR1 and CDR2: SGHRS, YFSETQ. The CDR3 contains 14 residues. The CDR3, as DNA: TGCGCCAGCCAGGATAGAGTTTCTCAGACTGAAGCTTTCTTT. The encoded protein is CASQDRVSQTEAFF.

The CDR3, as DNA: TGTGCCATCAGTGAGTCGAATTCGCGGCAGCCCCAGCATTTT. Translating gives CAISESNSRQPQHF. The gene calls are TRBV10-3 and TRBJ1-5; D is ambiguous. Per the germline V gene, CDR1 is ENHRY and CDR2 is SYGVKD. V was trimmed by 0 bases and J by 7 bases, leaving 10 bases between them. The CDR3 is 14 amino acids.

This rearrangement joins TRBV5-6 to TRBJ2-7; TRBD2 aligns across 9 bases. Germline values: CDR1 SGHDT, CDR2 YYEEEE. With V trimmed by 3 bases and J by 7 bases, 11 bases remained unmatched. The CDR3 has 15 amino acids. As DNA, the CDR3 is TGTGCCAGCAGCTCCCCGGGCGGGAGGGCCTTAGAGCAGTACTTC. Translation gives CASSSPGGRALEQYF.